What follows describes a single TCR beta chain. The CDR3 is 14 amino acids. V lost 1 base, J lost 4 bases, and 7 bases lay in between. The germline gives CDR1 SGHAT, CDR2 FQNNGV. The naive CD8 population came from CD45RO-negative cells selected for CCR7, without terminally differentiated effector memory CD45RA+ cells. Researchers ran the assay at a deep level. Method: immunoSEQ multiplex PCR; TCRdb's copy keeps in-frame clones and lacks some. The repertoire has some 2,100,000 clones, 90% to 95% of them found once; the top ten carry roughly 1.7%. This specimen comes from a study of shared clonotypes between healthy human individuals.

This sequence was found in a man between 18 and 29 years old in good health. Some clones in this sample may be carry-over from other donors' samples. The sequenced material came from naive CD8+ T cells from PBMCs. The V call is TRBV11-2, the J call TRBJ1-4; D uncertain. The CDR3 sequence is CASSLGEDNEKLFF. DNA for the CDR3: TGTGCCAGCAGCTTAGGCGAAGATAATGAAAAACTGTTTTTT. Using reference TRBV11-2 and TRBJ1-4 for the parts outside the CDR3, the full variable domain is EAGVAQSPRYKIIEKRQSVAFWCNPISGHATLYWYQQILGQGPKLLIQFQNNGVVDDSQLPKDRFSAERLKGVDSTLKIQPAKLEDSAVYLCASSLGEDNEKLFFGSGTQLSVL.